The 15 T cell receptor beta chains listed next were all sequenced from one sample in a study of blood T cell repertoires in COVID-19. Profiled with immunoSEQ multiplex PCR; TCRdb holds only in-frame clones, not every one. The table includes a few hundred thousand clones, approximately 86% detected once. Sequencing was performed on peripheral blood. These receptors originate from a man aged 40-55 years who had recovered from COVID-19.

V gene TRBV9 combines with J gene TRBJ2-7; the match to TRBD1 covers 8 bases. Germline lookup yields CDR1 SGDLS and CDR2 YYNGEE. This CDR3 is 12 amino acids long. V trimming: 4 bases; J trimming: 12 bases; junction bases outside the gene matches: 9. The CDR3: CASSPRRDRLYF. CDR3 sequence (DNA): TGTGCCAGCAGCCCCCGCCGGGACAGGCTGTACTTC.

The V gene is TRBV7-2, the J gene TRBJ1-1; D unresolved. This CDR3 is built from 15 residues. The germline V gene has CDR1 SGHTA and CDR2 FQGNSA. V was cut by 5 bases and J by 3 bases, with 16 bases left in between. CDR3 DNA: TGTGCCAGCAGCCCCGCTGACCGGAGGGACACTGAAGCTTTCTTT. This codes for CASSPADRRDTEAFF.

The chain employs TRBV7-2 and TRBJ2-5, with no clear D. This CDR3 spans 12 amino acids. Germline V lookup: CDR1 SGHTA, CDR2 FQGNSA. V was clipped by 8 bases and J by 3 bases, with 10 bases between them. Written as DNA, the CDR3 is TGTGCCAGCGCCAAAAGCAAAGAGACCCAGTACTTC. Protein product: CASAKSKETQYF.

J is TRBJ2-7 and V is TRBV2; D may be TRBD2 (5 bases). The CDR3 totals 15 residues. Trimming stripped 1 base from V and 7 bases from J, with 17 bases between. The V gene's germline CDR1 is SNHLY and CDR2 FYNNEI. The CDR3 spells CASSEGRTSLREQYF. In DNA form, the CDR3 reads TGTGCCAGCAGTGAAGGGAGGACTTCCCTACGAGAGCAGTACTTC.

This clone was seen a handful of times. This same CDR3 is encoded by further DNA sequences in the sample. This rearrangement joins TRBV12-3 or TRBV12-4 to TRBJ1-5; D unresolved. The CDR3 contains 13 residues. Trimming stripped 3 bases from V and 2 bases from J, with 5 bases between. The CDR3 protein is CASSLSGNQPQHF. DNA of the CDR3: TGTGCCAGCAGTTTGTCTGGCAATCAGCCCCAGCATTTT.

The chain joins TRBV6-4 to TRBJ1-2; 8 bases are a match to TRBD1. V trimming: 5 bases; J trimming: 2 bases; junction bases outside the gene matches: 10. The germline V gene encodes CDR1 MRHNA and CDR2 SNTAGT. The CDR3 has 16 residues. As DNA, the CDR3 is TGTGCCAGCAGTAGAGAACCGGGACAGGAAAACTATGGCTACACCTTC. This encodes CASSREPGQENYGYTF.

The chain joins TRBV19 to TRBJ2-7; D possibly corresponds to TRBD2 (6 bases). The V gene's germline CDR1 is LNHDA and CDR2 SQIVND (reference sequence). Trimming pared 5 bases from V and 7 bases from J, leaving 15 bases between. CDR3 size: 13 residues. In DNA form, the CDR3 reads TGTGCCAGTAGTGAGAGGGCCGGGAGAGAGCAGTACTTC. Translating gives CASSERAGREQYF.

V and J are TRBV13 and TRBJ1-6; TRBD1 might be the D (6 bases). Between the trimmed V and J ends, which lost 5 bases and 10 bases, there was a span of 12 bases. Germline V gene data show CDR1 as PRHDT and CDR2 as FYEKMQ (reference sequence). The CDR3 covers 13 residues. The CDR3 loop is CASSNRVGSPLHF. CDR3 bases: TGTGCCAGCAGCAACAGGGTCGGGTCACCCCTCCACTTT.

This clone has at least ten counts. CDR3 amino acids: CASSAGTGGNQPQHF. Here the CDR3 DNA reads TGTGCCAGCAGCGCCGGGACAGGGGGTAATCAGCCCCAGCATTTT. This rearrangement joins TRBV9 to TRBJ1-5, with 11 bases identical to TRBD1. The V segment lost 3 bases and the J segment 4 bases; nucleotides outside the gene matches: 3. The germline V gene has CDR1 SGDLS and CDR2 YYNGEE. The CDR3 totals 15 residues. The full variable domain, its missing parts supplied by reference TRBV9 and TRBJ1-5, is DSGVTQTPKHLITATGQRVTLRCSPRSGDLSVYWYQQSLDQGLQFLIQYYNGEERAKGNILERFSAQQFPDLHSELNLSSLELGDSALYFCASSAGTGGNQPQHFGDGTRLSIL.

The chain joins TRBV20-1 to TRBJ2-1; tentative D call: TRBD1 (5 bases). The length of the CDR3 is 11 residues. Germline assignment: CDR1 DFQATT and CDR2 SNEGSKA (reference sequence). Trimming took 6 bases from V and 7 from J, leaving 10 bases between them. Here the CDR3 DNA reads TGCAGTGCCGACCAGGGTAATGAGCAGTTCTTC. Translation gives CSADQGNEQFF.

A few counts support this clone. The chain joins TRBV7-9 to TRBJ1-4, with 7 bases fitting TRBD1. The CDR3 is made up of 14 amino acids. J lost 2 bases, V lost 5 bases, and 2 bases had no gene match. CDR1 and CDR2 from the germline V gene are SEHNR and FQNEAQ (reference sequence). The DNA of the CDR3 is TGTGCCAGCAGCGAGGGACAGACTAATGAAAAACTGTTTTTT. The encoded protein is CASSEGQTNEKLFF.

The chain has TRBV6-1 and TRBJ2-7; D gene uncertain. Trimming left V 2 bases short and J 0 bases short, with 14 bases between. This CDR3 region has 16 residues. Germline loops: CDR1 MNHNS, CDR2 SASEGT. In DNA form, the CDR3 reads TGTGCCAGCAGTGAAAGCCATTTGACGGGCTCCTACGAGCAGTACTTC. Protein: CASSESHLTGSYEQYF.

The chain couples TRBV20-1 to TRBJ2-3; 8 positions match TRBD2. This CDR3 has 14 amino acids. V gave up 5 bases and J gave up 4 bases; unmatched junction bases: 8. Per germline, CDR1 DFQATT and CDR2 SNEGSKA (reference sequence). This CDR3 is CSAGGGSGADTQYF. The CDR3 DNA follows: TGCAGTGCTGGTGGTGGTAGCGGGGCAGATACGCAGTATTTT.

The chain employs TRBV10-3 and TRBJ2-3, with D perhaps matching TRBD2 (6 bases). The CDR3 consists of 15 residues. Germline V CDR1 and CDR2: ENHRY, SYGVKD. V lost 2 bases and J 0 bases, leaving 9 bases between the germline ends. The CDR3 protein is CAISEGGASTDTQYF. In DNA, the CDR3 is TGTGCCATCAGTGAGGGCGGGGCCAGCACAGATACGCAGTATTTT.

V is TRBV7-2 and J is TRBJ2-2; weak D call: TRBD1 (6 bases). Germline-derived CDR1 and CDR2 are SGHTA and FQGNSA. The V and J ends lost 5 bases and 2 bases respectively, with 15 bases between them. This CDR3 is built from 16 residues. The CDR3: CASSLDGTLNTGELFF. For the CDR3, the DNA is TGTGCCAGCAGCCTCGATGGGACATTAAACACCGGGGAGCTGTTTTTT.